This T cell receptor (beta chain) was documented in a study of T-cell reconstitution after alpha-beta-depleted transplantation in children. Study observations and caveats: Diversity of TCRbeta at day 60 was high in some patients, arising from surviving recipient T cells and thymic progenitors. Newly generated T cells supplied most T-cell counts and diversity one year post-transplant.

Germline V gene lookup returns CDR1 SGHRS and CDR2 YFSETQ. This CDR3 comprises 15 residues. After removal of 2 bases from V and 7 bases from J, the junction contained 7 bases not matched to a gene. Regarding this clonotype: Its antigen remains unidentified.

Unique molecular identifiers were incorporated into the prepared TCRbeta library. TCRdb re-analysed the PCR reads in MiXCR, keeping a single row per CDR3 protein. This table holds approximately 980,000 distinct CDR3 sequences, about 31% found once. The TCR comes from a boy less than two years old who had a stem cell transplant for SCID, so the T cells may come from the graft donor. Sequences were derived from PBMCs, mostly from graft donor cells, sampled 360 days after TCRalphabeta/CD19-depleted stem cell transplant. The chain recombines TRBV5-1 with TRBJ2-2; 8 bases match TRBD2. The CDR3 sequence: CASSLPTSAGGELFF. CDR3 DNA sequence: TGCGCCAGCAGCTTACCGACTAGCGCAGGCGGGGAGCTGTTTTTT.